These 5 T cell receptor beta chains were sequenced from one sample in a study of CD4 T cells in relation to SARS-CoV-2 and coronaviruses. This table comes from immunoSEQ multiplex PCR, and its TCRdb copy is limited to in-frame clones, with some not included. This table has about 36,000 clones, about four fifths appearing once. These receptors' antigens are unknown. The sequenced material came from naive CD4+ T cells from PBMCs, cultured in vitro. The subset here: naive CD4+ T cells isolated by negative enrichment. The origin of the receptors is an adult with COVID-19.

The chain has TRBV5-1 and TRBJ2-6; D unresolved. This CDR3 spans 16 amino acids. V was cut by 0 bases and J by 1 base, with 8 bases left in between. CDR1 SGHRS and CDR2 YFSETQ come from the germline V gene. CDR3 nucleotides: TGCGCCAGCAGCTTGGTTACAGCGTCTGGGGCCAACGTCCTGACTTTC. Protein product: CASSLVTASGANVLTF.

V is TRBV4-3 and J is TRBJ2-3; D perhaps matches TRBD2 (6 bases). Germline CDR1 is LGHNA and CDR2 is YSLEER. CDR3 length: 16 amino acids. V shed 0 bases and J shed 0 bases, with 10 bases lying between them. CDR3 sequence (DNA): TGCGCCAGCAGCCAAGATCGCGGGACGAGCACAGATACGCAGTATTTT. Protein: CASSQDRGTSTDTQYF.

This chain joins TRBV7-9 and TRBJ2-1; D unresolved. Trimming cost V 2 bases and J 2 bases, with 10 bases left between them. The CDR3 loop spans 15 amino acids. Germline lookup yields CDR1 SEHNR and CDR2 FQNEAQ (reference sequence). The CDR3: CASSLLMGAYNEQFF. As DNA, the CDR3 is TGTGCCAGCAGCTTACTTATGGGCGCCTACAATGAGCAGTTCTTC.

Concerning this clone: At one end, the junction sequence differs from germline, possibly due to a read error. The CDR3 sequence is CASSLGLGTGFF. The DNA for the CDR3 is TGTGCCAGCAGTCTTGGGCTGGGGACAGGCTTCTTC. The chain uses TRBV12-3 or TRBV12-4 and TRBJ2-7; TRBD1 matches at 8 bases. The length of the CDR3 is 12 residues.

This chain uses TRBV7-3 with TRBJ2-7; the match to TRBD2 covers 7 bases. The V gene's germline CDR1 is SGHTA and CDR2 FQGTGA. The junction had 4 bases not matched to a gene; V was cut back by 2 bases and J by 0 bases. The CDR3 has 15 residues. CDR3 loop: CASSLFPGGSYEQYF. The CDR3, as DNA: TGTGCCAGCAGCTTATTCCCGGGAGGCTCCTACGAGCAGTACTTC.